The T cell receptor beta chain described here comes from a study of blood T cells in healthy people across ages (dated by TCRdb to between 2015 and 2017). About the investigation overall: In model experiments, template switching captured roughly one uniquely barcoded TCR beta cDNA molecule for every two T cells. Using deep sequencing normalized with unique cDNA molecular identifiers, the study measured how TCR beta repertoire diversity changes with age. Four age groups were formed from the donors: young (average roughly 15 years), middle-aged (less than 40), aged (62) and long-lived (about 80). Donors of different ages were randomly distributed across sequencing lanes to avoid experimental bias. For two donors (one aged 18 to 29 and one aged 80 or older), the study analyzed two additional independent replicas of 1 million unique cDNA reads from the same blood draw. Broader findings and caveats from the paper: Estimates of total diversity based on one million sequenced T cells were considered lower bounds and underestimates. Bulk unsorted PBMC profiling prevented conclusive comparison of naive and antigen-experienced compartments. Compared with the aged group, the long-lived group had more naive CD4+ T cells, fewer expanded clones and increased TCR diversity, a pattern suggesting age selection. The CMV infection status of donors was not known, potentially confounding age-related changes in expanded clonotypes. The percentage of naive T cells measured by flow cytometry correlated strongly with observed TCR beta diversity. As age increased, observed TCR beta diversity per million T cells dropped in a roughly linear way, and a significant reduction was already evident by age 40.

After removal of 5 bases from V and 0 bases from J, the junction retains 20 bases not matched to a gene. Including the terminal cysteine and phenylalanine, the CDR3 comprises 20 residues. The retained sequence is limited to the CDR3, 60 bases, with the frame set at the first base. From the germline V gene, CDR1 is MNHEY and CDR2 is SVGAGI. Library preparation employed 5' RACE. The sequencing machine was an Illumina HiSeq 2500. A second roughly 7 to 11 cycle PCR used a sample-barcoded 5' primer and a J-beta primer mix. Each TCR beta cDNA molecule received a unique molecular identifier from a template-switch 5' adaptor carrying 12 random nucleotides. Each sample yielded at least 2.5 million CDR3-containing paired-end reads. The Mint cDNA synthesis kit, primed by a TRBC-specific oligonucleotide, was used to synthesize first-strand cDNA from all RNA. Following uracil-DNA glycosylase treatment, all cDNA underwent a first 18-cycle PCR with the universal primers M1SS and BC2_uni_R. Under the source paper's analysis protocol: For normalization, 1 million high-quality reads were randomly selected from each sample, with every read carrying a distinct molecular identifier. Reads sharing molecular identifiers were discarded rather than binned into consensus sequences. MiTCR, set to a Q25 quality threshold and the strictest error-elimination algorithm, was used for CDR3 identification, clonotype clustering and error correction. A nonparametric unseen species model with Euler transformation was used to estimate lower-bound total TCR beta diversity. TCRdb redid the processing of the public reads, applying fastp at Q25 and MiXCR, and retained in-frame beta chains. Rows matching on CDR3 protein sequence are summarized as one entry with the most common DNA and genes. The V and J calls here are based on TCRdb, not the publication. Present in this sample are about 940,000 distinct CDR3 sequences, about 44% of which were seen just once. In total, the top ten clones hold around an eighth of the sample.

In regard to this clonotype: The specificity of this receptor is unknown. The sample holds no much larger clone one base away, and base qualities are not on file.

The roughly 39 donors, aged about 6 to 100 years, were systemically healthy Caucasian individuals from Russia. Each donor gave ten milliliters of peripheral blood, collected into EDTA-treated Vacutainer tubes. Ficoll-Paque density-gradient centrifugation was used to isolate PBMCs, with at least 6.5 million obtained per sample. Trizol reagent was used to extract total RNA from the PBMCs, yielding at least 6 micrograms per sample. For every donor, flow cytometry on a PBMC aliquot measured the percentage of naive CD45RAhigh/CD27high T cells. The TCR comes from a man aged 25-45 years in good health. Source material: blood. This chain joins TRBV6-5 to TRBJ2-3; 7 of the junction bases match TRBD2. Here the CDR3 is given as CASSPRSVSGVIPSTDTQYF. The DNA reads as follows: TGTGCCAGCAGTCCTCGCAGTGTAAGCGGGGTCATTCCTAGCACAGATACGCAGTATTTT.